This TCR beta chain came from a study of T-cell memory formation after mild COVID-19 (dated by TCRdb to about 2021). In terms of the full investigation: Most TCR sequence clusters were specific to one of the two donors. In two donors, T-cell clones that expanded and contracted after mild COVID-19 were followed by sequencing TCRalpha and TCRbeta repertoires longitudinally. The cohort comprised two young, previously healthy adult volunteers, one female and one male. Findings and caveats that apply to the study as a whole: Whether the second-wave clones peaking on day 37 were SARS-CoV-2 specific was not confirmed. The study included only a couple of mild cases, and larger cohorts that include severe cases with pre-infection samples were judged to be necessary. Clones that contracted from day 15 to 85 showed balanced CD4/CD8 phenotypes, whereas a second wave of clones that expanded from day 15 to 37 leaned towards CD4+. Contracting CD4+ clones turned up mainly in the CM and EM memory subsets, whereas EMRA was where CD8+ clones were enriched. Some responding clones were detected in pre-infection memory, which suggested that pre-existing cross-reactive memory T cells had joined the SARS-CoV-2 response.

Ficoll-Paque density gradient centrifugation was used to isolate PBMCs. On this clonotype: Its specific antigen is unknown. Within one base of it there is no much larger clone, and no base qualities were kept.

Including cysteine and phenylalanine, the CDR3 has 12 amino acids. Only the CDR3 DNA stays, 36 bases, in frame from base 1. At the junction V is shortened by 4 bases and J by 15 bases; bases outside the gene matches: 8. Sequencing used an Illumina NovaSeq 6000. cDNA libraries for TCRalpha and TCRbeta were prepared by 5'RACE using constant-segment primers, with sample barcodes and unique molecular identifiers added. RNA was extracted from every sample with Trizol reagent. Libraries were amplified in two PCR steps, with a second sample barcode and Illumina TruSeq adapters added in the second step. Sequencing of the libraries was done on an Illumina NovaSeq, producing 2 x 150 bp paired-end reads. Regarding the original processing steps: The reads were demultiplexed and collapsed into UMI-guided consensus sequences using migec v1.2.7. Using mixcr v2.1.11, UMI consensuses were aligned to TRA and TRB V and J templates and then assembled into clonotypes. Clonotypes were classified as expanded or contracted when called significant by both edgeR and NoisET, with noise models trained on biological replicates. For edgeR calls, a false discovery rate-adjusted p below 0.01 and a log2 fold-change threshold of 1 were applied. PCA with hierarchical clustering of max-normalized trajectories of the 1000 most abundant clonotypes was used as exploratory dynamics analysis. The CD4 or CD8 phenotype of responding clones was assigned using the separately sequenced CD4+ and CD8+ repertoires. TCRdb reanalyzed the raw reads on its own, using fastp at Q25 for trimming and MiXCR for clone calling, and kept in-frame beta chains. Here each entry gathers all rows of one CDR3 protein and keeps the most common genes and DNA. It is TCRdb's table, rather than the study itself, that gives the V and J calls and clone size. The sample includes a few hundred thousand distinct CDR3 sequences, with around 19% observed a single time. The biggest ten clones account for roughly 21% of the sample.

This clonotype originated in a young man who had mild COVID-19 (a few samples of this study predate the infection). The sample titles of this study are shuffled in the database, so cell type and time point are left out; the donor was told from shared clones. Recombination connected TRBV12-3 or TRBV12-4 to TRBJ2-3; TRBD2 aligns with 9 central bases. The sample consisted of PBMCs or a T cell subset sorted from them (not recorded which). The CDR3 has the sequence CASSSGLASVYF. Read as DNA, the sequence is TGTGCCAGCAGTTCGGGACTAGCAAGTGTATATTTT.